These T cell receptor beta chains were read from a single sample in a study of response to subunit inactivated influenza vaccine. TCRdb reanalysed the RT-PCR reads using MiXCR and keeps one entry per CDR3 protein. The sample has roughly 700,000 distinct CDR3 sequences, approximately 15% seen once. The sequenced sample was PBMCs from blood, obtained approximately 15 days before vaccination. The receptors come from a man aged 50 to 60 who received an inactivated influenza vaccine. CDR3s leave out the opening cysteine and the closing phenylalanine or tryptophan. Each record gives: J gene, V gene, CDR3 protein.

j_gene: TRBJ2-1
v_gene: TRBV12-3/TRBV12-4
CDR3aa: ASSLGGTKQF

j_gene: TRBJ1-2
v_gene: TRBV12-3/TRBV12-4
CDR3aa: ASSLFRKDYGYT

j_gene: TRBJ2-2
v_gene: TRBV7-6
CDR3aa: ASSLDHSTGELF

j_gene: TRBJ2-1
v_gene: TRBV12-3/TRBV12-4
CDR3aa: ASSFTPSGRAHEQF

j_gene: TRBJ2-7
v_gene: TRBV3-1
CDR3aa: ASSQGIQGGGFLEYEQY

j_gene: TRBJ2-7
v_gene: TRBV28
CDR3aa: ASGWEYEQY

j_gene: TRBJ2-3
v_gene: TRBV9
CDR3aa: ASMGQGASADTQY

j_gene: TRBJ2-7
v_gene: TRBV6-5
CDR3aa: ASSYQPTYEQY

j_gene: TRBJ1-2
v_gene: TRBV4-3
CDR3aa: ASSQELGTNGGYT

j_gene: TRBJ2-1
v_gene: TRBV10-3
CDR3aa: AISAEGGLSSYNEQF

j_gene: TRBJ2-5
v_gene: TRBV27
CDR3aa: ASSTGTSGGVTGETQY

j_gene: TRBJ2-1
v_gene: TRBV29-1
CDR3aa: SVAGLAGVGQF

j_gene: TRBJ2-3
v_gene: TRBV28
CDR3aa: ASSFPRTGLNTDTQY

j_gene: TRBJ2-1
v_gene: TRBV6-6
CDR3aa: ASSYSGEQF

j_gene: TRBJ2-2
v_gene: TRBV6-2/TRBV6-3
CDR3aa: ASSYNARKGGELF

j_gene: TRBJ2-1
v_gene: TRBV10-3
CDR3aa: AITHGGRGSDEQF

j_gene: TRBJ2-5
v_gene: TRBV11-3
CDR3aa: ASSSNSGGALETQY

j_gene: TRBJ2-1
v_gene: TRBV12-3/TRBV12-4
CDR3aa: ASSLWYGTAYNEQF

j_gene: TRBJ2-5
v_gene: TRBV7-9
CDR3aa: ASSLNRARETQY

j_gene: TRBJ2-7
v_gene: TRBV5-6
CDR3aa: ASSLDQPGLAGTYEQY

j_gene: TRBJ1-4
v_gene: TRBV2
CDR3aa: ASSIGPSIMEKLF

j_gene: TRBJ2-1
v_gene: TRBV11-2
CDR3aa: ASSRAPLGYNEQF

j_gene: TRBJ2-3
v_gene: TRBV20-1
CDR3aa: SARGVAGVADTQY

j_gene: TRBJ2-7
v_gene: TRBV30
CDR3aa: AWSVGFGGGGSYEQY

j_gene: TRBJ1-1
v_gene: TRBV18
CDR3aa: ASSEGPMNTEAF

j_gene: TRBJ2-3
v_gene: TRBV6-1
CDR3aa: ASNPGLLNFDTQY

j_gene: TRBJ2-3
v_gene: TRBV18
CDR3aa: ASSPWDTSTDTQY

j_gene: TRBJ2-2
v_gene: TRBV7-9
CDR3aa: ASSHRDLDTGELF

j_gene: TRBJ1-4
v_gene: TRBV2
CDR3aa: ASRTGTAEKLF

j_gene: TRBJ1-5
v_gene: TRBV4-2
CDR3aa: ASSQEVNQPQH

j_gene: TRBJ2-5
v_gene: TRBV6-1
CDR3aa: ASSMTDRTLQETQY

j_gene: TRBJ2-7
v_gene: TRBV12-3/TRBV12-4
CDR3aa: ASSSRTGLREQY

j_gene: TRBJ2-7
v_gene: TRBV20-1
CDR3aa: SARPTTVFGQY

j_gene: TRBJ2-7
v_gene: TRBV7-9
CDR3aa: ASSLELSDYEQY

j_gene: TRBJ1-2
v_gene: TRBV29-1
CDR3aa: SVDEGRNYGYT

j_gene: TRBJ2-3
v_gene: TRBV3-1
CDR3aa: ASSAWGGGNTDTQY

j_gene: TRBJ2-7
v_gene: TRBV5-1
CDR3aa: ASSSIPGPPYEQY

j_gene: TRBJ2-1
v_gene: TRBV25-1
CDR3aa: ASSESWGGRSYNEQF

j_gene: TRBJ2-7
v_gene: TRBV28
CDR3aa: ASSPRGISYEQY

j_gene: TRBJ1-4
v_gene: TRBV4-3
CDR3aa: ASSQDGARAKLF

j_gene: TRBJ2-7
v_gene: TRBV20-1
CDR3aa: SARGPGTGLSYEQY

j_gene: TRBJ1-1
v_gene: TRBV24-1
CDR3aa: ATSDLGDREAF

j_gene: TRBJ2-3
v_gene: TRBV11-2
CDR3aa: ASSSRGALTDTQY

j_gene: TRBJ2-1
v_gene: TRBV9
CDR3aa: ASSTRTTETYNEQF

j_gene: TRBJ1-5
v_gene: TRBV19
CDR3aa: ASRRPGQRPQH

j_gene: TRBJ2-4
v_gene: TRBV20-1
CDR3aa: CAGTSGMGVAKNIQY

j_gene: TRBJ2-7
v_gene: TRBV12-3/TRBV12-4
CDR3aa: ASSLDRGNEQY

j_gene: TRBJ2-7
v_gene: TRBV6-2/TRBV6-3
CDR3aa: ASYPGQGLSFSYEQY

j_gene: TRBJ2-1
v_gene: TRBV12-3/TRBV12-4
CDR3aa: ASSHGTIGYNEQF

j_gene: TRBJ2-1
v_gene: TRBV5-1
CDR3aa: ASSSGLAGRGNEQF

j_gene: TRBJ2-5
v_gene: TRBV29-1
CDR3aa: SASTGTKETQY

j_gene: TRBJ2-7
v_gene: TRBV6-2/TRBV6-3
CDR3aa: ASSYIQQRTGGYEQY

j_gene: TRBJ2-1
v_gene: TRBV7-6
CDR3aa: ASSRTSGSPDEQF

j_gene: TRBJ2-7
v_gene: TRBV20-1
CDR3aa: SANTNTYEQY

j_gene: TRBJ1-4
v_gene: TRBV5-1
CDR3aa: ASSLGYATNEKLF

j_gene: TRBJ2-7
v_gene: TRBV29-1
CDR3aa: SVLGQGRNYEQY

j_gene: TRBJ1-5
v_gene: TRBV24-1
CDR3aa: ATSARYSNQPQH